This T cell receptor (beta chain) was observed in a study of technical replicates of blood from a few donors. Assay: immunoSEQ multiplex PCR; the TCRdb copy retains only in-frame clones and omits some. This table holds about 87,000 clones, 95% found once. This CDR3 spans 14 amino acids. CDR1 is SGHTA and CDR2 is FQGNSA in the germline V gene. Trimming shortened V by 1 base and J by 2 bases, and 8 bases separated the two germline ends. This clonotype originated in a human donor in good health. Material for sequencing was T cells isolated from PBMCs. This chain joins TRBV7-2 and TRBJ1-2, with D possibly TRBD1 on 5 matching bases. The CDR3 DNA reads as TGTGCCAGCAGCTTAGTACAGGTGAACTATGGCTACACCTTC. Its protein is CASSLVQVNYGYTF.